Following are 10 T cell receptor beta chains from one sample sequenced in a study of early T cells in non-severe SARS-CoV-2 infection. TCRdb re-analysed the 5' RACE reads in MiXCR, keeping a single row per CDR3 protein. The table has about 64,000 distinct CDR3 sequences, around 13% seen once. Sample: whole blood. The receptors come from an adult who was a healthcare worker with PCR-confirmed SARS-CoV-2 infection or an uninfected control (not recorded which).

This clonotype was picked up a small number of times. The J gene is TRBJ2-1, the V gene TRBV4-2, with 8 positions matching TRBD2. V was clipped by 1 base and J by 7 bases; unmatched bases: 9. Germline V gene data show CDR1 as LGHNA and CDR2 as YNFKEQ. There are 16 residues in the CDR3. Written as DNA, the CDR3 is TGTGCCAGCAGCCAAGCGGGACTAGAAGATAGGAATGAGCAGTTCTTC. This gives the protein CASSQAGLEDRNEQFF.

The rearrangement links TRBV5-1 to TRBJ2-3, with D uncertain. V lost 0 bases, J lost 6 bases, and 5 bases lay in between. Germline CDR1 reads SGHRS; CDR2 reads YFSETQ. The CDR3 has 12 amino acids. The CDR3 region is CASSLAVDTQYF. In DNA form, the CDR3 reads TGCGCCAGCAGCTTGGCCGTGGATACGCAGTATTTT. The variable domain in full, with the rest retrieved from reference TRBV5-1 and TRBJ2-3, is KAGVTQTPRYLIKTRGQQVTLSCSPISGHRSVSWYQQTPGQGLQFLFEYFSETQRNKGNFPGRFSGRQFSNSRSEMNVSTLELGDSALYLCASSLAVDTQYFGPGTRLTVL.

In its sample, this clonotype was seen a few times. The chain carries TRBV20-1 and TRBJ2-5; 7 bases align to TRBD2. The V segment lost 0 bases and the J segment 2 bases; nucleotides outside the gene matches: 3. Looked up from germline, CDR1 is DFQATT and CDR2 is SNEGSKA (reference sequence). The CDR3 length is 14 residues. The CDR3 sequence: CSARDPGGQETQYF. The CDR3 region has the DNA TGCAGTGCTAGAGATCCGGGGGGACAAGAGACCCAGTACTTC.

This clonotype has just a few counts. The genes are TRBV5-1 and TRBJ2-2; D is perhaps TRBD1 (6 bases). The CDR3 has 15 amino acids. Germline assignment: CDR1 SGHRS and CDR2 YFSETQ. V was pared by 2 bases and J by 4 bases, with 12 bases between. The CDR3, as DNA: TGCGCCAGCAGCTTCCAGGGGCTTGGCACCGGGGAGCTGTTTTTT. Its translation is CASSFQGLGTGELFF.

This clonotype was recorded at least ten times. The chain couples TRBV7-9 to TRBJ1-1; D is uncertain. The CDR3 has 14 residues. The germline V gene encodes CDR1 SEHNR and CDR2 FQNEAQ (reference sequence). Trimming removed 0 bases from V and 5 bases from J, with 10 bases in between. In nucleotides, the CDR3 is TGTGCCAGCAGCTTAGCCCTAGGAAGTACTGAAGCTTTCTTT. Protein sequence: CASSLALGSTEAFF. Together with reference TRBV7-9 and TRBJ1-1, the CDR3 gives the full variable domain: DTGVSQNPRHKITKRGQNVTFRCDPISEHNRLYWYRQTLGQGPEFLTYFQNEAQLEKSRLLSDRFSAERPKGSFSTLEIQRTEQGDSAMYLCASSLALGSTEAFFGQGTRLTVV.

The J gene is TRBJ2-7, the V gene TRBV6-5; no clear D. This CDR3 has 16 residues. Germline lookup yields CDR1 MNHEY and CDR2 SVGAGI. Trimming pared 5 bases from V and 1 base from J, leaving 18 bases between. The CDR3, as DNA: TGTGCCAGCAGTCCCGGACGGAATTTACTATCCTACGAGCAGTACTTC. This sequence encodes CASSPGRNLLSYEQYF.

This clonotype was seen ten or more times. The chain combines TRBV6-2 or TRBV6-3 with TRBJ2-7; D uncertain. V dropped 2 bases and J dropped 6 bases, with 14 bases sitting between them. This CDR3 spans 14 amino acids. Germline V gene sequence: CDR1 MNHEY, CDR2 SVGEGT. The CDR3 region has the DNA TGTGCCAGCAGTTACGGCAGGCTGCTGAGCGAGCAGTACTTC. This encodes CASSYGRLLSEQYF.

Ten or more counts support this clonotype. The CDR3 sequence: CASSQDLRGRVEQYF. The CDR3 DNA reads TGCGCCAGCAGCCAAGATCTGCGGGGGCGAGTCGAGCAGTACTTC. The gene calls are TRBV4-1 and TRBJ2-7; a weak D match, TRBD2 (7 bases). The CDR3 length is 15 residues. Germline CDR1 is MGHRA and CDR2 is YSYEKL. The V end lost 0 bases, the J end lost 6 bases, and 15 bases lay between the germline ends.

The chain employs TRBV12-3 or TRBV12-4 and TRBJ1-2, with TRBD1 matching over 10 bases. V shed 3 bases, J shed 5 bases, and the junction held 6 bases outside the gene matches. The CDR3 extends over 15 amino acids. The CDR3: CASSLDRGTVYGYTF. As DNA, the CDR3 is TGTGCCAGCAGTTTGGACAGGGGGACGGTGTATGGCTACACCTTC.

There are many counts of this clonotype. The chain carries TRBV19 and TRBJ1-5; 7 bases agree with TRBD1. Germline CDR1 is LNHDA and CDR2 is SQIVND (reference sequence). The CDR3 is made up of 15 amino acids. V was pared by 1 base and J by 2 bases, with 2 bases of the junction left unmatched. The CDR3 reads CASSIADRGNQPQHF. The CDR3 nucleotides are TGTGCCAGTAGTATAGCCGACAGGGGCAATCAGCCCCAGCATTTT.